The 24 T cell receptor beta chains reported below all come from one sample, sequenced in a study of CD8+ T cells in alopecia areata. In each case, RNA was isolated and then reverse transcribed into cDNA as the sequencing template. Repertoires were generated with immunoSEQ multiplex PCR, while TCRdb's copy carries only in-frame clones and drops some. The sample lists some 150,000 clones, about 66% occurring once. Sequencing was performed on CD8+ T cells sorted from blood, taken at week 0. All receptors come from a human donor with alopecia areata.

The CDR3 loop is CASSSIGGYTF. CDR3 in DNA: TGTGCCAGCAGCTCTATCGGGGGCTACACCTTC. The V call is TRBV7-8, the J call TRBJ1-2; D is uncertain. The V end was cut by 4 bases, the J end by 8 bases, with 8 bases between. This CDR3 region has 11 residues. Per germline, CDR1 SGHVS and CDR2 FQNEAQ.

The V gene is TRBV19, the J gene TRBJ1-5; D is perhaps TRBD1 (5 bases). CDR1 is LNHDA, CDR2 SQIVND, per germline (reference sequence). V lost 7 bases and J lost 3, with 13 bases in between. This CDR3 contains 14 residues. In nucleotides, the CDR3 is TGTGCCAGTAACATTGGGGGGAACAATCAGCCCCAGCATTTT. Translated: CASNIGGNNQPQHF.

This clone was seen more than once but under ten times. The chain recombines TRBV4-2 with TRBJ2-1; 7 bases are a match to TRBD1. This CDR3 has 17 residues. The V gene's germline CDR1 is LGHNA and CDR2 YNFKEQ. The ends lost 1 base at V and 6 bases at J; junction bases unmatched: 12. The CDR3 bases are TGTGCCAGCAGCCAAGGGGTCGGGGACAGAGGGGGCAATGAGCAGTTCTTC. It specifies CASSQGVGDRGGNEQFF.

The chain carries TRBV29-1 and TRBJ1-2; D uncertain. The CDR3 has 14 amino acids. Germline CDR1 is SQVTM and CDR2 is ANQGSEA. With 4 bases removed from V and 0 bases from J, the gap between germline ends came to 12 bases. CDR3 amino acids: CSVGTETPNYGYTF. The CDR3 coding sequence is TGCAGCGTTGGGACGGAAACTCCTAACTATGGCTACACCTTC.

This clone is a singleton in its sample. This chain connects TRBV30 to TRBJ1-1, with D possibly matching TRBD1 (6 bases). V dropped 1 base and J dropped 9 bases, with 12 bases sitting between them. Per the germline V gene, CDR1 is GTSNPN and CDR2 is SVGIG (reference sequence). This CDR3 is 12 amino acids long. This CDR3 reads CAWSAPGHQAFF. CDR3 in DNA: TGTGCCTGGAGTGCTCCGGGACACCAAGCTTTCTTT.

As DNA, the CDR3 is TGTGCCAGCAGTCCGGGGATTAGCACAGATACGCAGTATTTT. Translating it yields CASSPGISTDTQYF. This chain uses TRBV25-1 with TRBJ2-3; tentative D call: TRBD2 (5 bases). V was cut by 5 bases and J by 0 bases, with 9 bases left in between. The germline gives CDR1 MGHDK, CDR2 SYGVNS. The CDR3 loop spans 14 amino acids.

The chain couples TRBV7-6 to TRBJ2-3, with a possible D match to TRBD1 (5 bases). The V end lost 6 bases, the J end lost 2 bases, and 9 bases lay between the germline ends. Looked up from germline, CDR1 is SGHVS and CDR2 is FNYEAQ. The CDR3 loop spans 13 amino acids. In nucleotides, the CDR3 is TGTGCCAGCAGAACGGACATCACAGATACGCAGTATTTT. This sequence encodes CASRTDITDTQYF.

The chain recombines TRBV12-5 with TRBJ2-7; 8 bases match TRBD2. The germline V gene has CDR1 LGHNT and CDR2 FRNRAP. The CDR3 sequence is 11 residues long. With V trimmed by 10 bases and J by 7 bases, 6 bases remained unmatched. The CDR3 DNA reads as TGTGCTACGGGAGGGGGAGCTGAGCAGTACTTC. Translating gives CATGGGAEQYF.

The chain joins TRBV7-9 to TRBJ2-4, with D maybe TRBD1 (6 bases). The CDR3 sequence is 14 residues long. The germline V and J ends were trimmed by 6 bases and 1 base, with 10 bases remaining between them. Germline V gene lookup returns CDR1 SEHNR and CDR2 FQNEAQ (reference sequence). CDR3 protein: CASRGAAAKNIQYF. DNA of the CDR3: TGTGCCAGCAGGGGGGCCGCGGCCAAAAACATTCAGTACTTC.

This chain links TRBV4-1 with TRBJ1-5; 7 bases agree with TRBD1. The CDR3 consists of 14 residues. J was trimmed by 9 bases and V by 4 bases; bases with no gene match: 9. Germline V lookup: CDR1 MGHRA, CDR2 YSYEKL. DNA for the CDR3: TGCGCCAGCAGCCCACCCGACAGGGCCCGGCCCCAGCATTTT. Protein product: CASSPPDRARPQHF.

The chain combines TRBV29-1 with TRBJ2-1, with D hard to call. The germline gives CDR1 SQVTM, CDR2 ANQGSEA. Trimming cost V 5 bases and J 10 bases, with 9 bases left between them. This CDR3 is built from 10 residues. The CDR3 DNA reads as TGCAGCGTTTATGGGTTGGAGCAGTTCTTC. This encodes CSVYGLEQFF.

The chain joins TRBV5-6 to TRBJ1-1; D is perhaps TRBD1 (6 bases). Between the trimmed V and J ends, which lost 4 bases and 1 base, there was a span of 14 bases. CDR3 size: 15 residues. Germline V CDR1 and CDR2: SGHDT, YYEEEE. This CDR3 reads CASSLRGAGNTEAFF. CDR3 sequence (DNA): TGTGCCAGCAGCCTTAGGGGGGCCGGGAACACTGAAGCTTTCTTT. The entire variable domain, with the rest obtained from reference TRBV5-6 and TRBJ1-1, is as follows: DAGVTQSPTHLIKTRGQQVTLRCSPKSGHDTVSWYQQALGQGPQFIFQYYEEEERQRGNFPDRFSGHQFPNYSSELNVNALLLGDSALYLCASSLRGAGNTEAFFGQGTRLTVV.

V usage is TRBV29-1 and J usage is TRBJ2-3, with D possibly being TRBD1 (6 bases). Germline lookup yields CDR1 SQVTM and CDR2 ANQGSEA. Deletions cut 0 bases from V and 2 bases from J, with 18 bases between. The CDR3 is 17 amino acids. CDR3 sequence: CSVEDPNRDKYTDTQYF. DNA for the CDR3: TGCAGCGTTGAAGATCCCAACCGGGACAAATACACAGATACGCAGTATTTT.

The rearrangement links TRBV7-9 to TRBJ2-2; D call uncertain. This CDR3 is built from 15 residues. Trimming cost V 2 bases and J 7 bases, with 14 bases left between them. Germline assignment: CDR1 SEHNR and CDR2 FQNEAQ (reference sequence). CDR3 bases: TGTGCCAGCAGCTTATCCCATAGCCCGGTCGGGGAGCTGTTTTTT. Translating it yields CASSLSHSPVGELFF.

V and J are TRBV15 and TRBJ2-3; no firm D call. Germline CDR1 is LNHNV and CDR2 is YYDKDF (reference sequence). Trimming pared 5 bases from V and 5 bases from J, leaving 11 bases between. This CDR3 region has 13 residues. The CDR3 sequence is CATSVGRIDTQYF. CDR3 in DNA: TGTGCCACCAGCGTGGGTCGGATAGATACGCAGTATTTT.

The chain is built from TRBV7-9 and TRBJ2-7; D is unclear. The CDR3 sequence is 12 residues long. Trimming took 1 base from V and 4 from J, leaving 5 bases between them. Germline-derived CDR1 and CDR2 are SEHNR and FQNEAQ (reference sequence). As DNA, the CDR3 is TGTGCCAGCAGCTTAGACCCATACGAGCAGTACTTC. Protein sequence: CASSLDPYEQYF.

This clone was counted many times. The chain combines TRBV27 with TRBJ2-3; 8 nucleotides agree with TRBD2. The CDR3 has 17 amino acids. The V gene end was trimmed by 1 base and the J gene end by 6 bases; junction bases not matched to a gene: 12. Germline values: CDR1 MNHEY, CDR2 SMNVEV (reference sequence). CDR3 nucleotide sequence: TGTGCCAGCAGTTTATGGGGGACTAGGCCAAACTTGGATACGCAGTATTTT. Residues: CASSLWGTRPNLDTQYF.

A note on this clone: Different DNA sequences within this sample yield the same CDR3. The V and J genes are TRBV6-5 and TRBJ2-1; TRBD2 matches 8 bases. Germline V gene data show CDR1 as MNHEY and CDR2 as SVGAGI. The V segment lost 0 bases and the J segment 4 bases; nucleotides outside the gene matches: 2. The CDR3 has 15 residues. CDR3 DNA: TGTGCCAGCAGTTACTCCAGCGGGGGATACAATGAGCAGTTCTTC. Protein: CASSYSSGGYNEQFF.

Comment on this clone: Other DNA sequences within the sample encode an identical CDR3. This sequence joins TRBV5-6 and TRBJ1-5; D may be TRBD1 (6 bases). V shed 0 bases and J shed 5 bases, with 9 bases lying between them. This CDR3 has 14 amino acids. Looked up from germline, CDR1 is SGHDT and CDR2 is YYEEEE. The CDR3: CASSLGTGHQPQHF. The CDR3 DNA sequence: TGTGCCAGCAGCTTGGGAACAGGGCATCAGCCCCAGCATTTT.

The CDR3 DNA is TGTGCCAGCAGGGGACAGGGCAAAGGTTATGGCTACACCTTC. Translated: CASRGQGKGYGYTF. This chain uses TRBV6-5 with TRBJ1-2; 9 bases fit TRBD1. V lost 6 bases and J lost 5; bases outside the gene matches: 7. This CDR3 has 14 amino acids. Germline CDR1 is MNHEY and CDR2 is SVGAGI.

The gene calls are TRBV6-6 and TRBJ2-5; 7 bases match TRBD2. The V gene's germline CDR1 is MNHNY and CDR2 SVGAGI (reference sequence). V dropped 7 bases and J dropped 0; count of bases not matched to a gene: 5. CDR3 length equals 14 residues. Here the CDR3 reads CASMTSWDQETQYF. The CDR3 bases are TGTGCCAGCATGACTAGCTGGGACCAAGAGACCCAGTACTTC.

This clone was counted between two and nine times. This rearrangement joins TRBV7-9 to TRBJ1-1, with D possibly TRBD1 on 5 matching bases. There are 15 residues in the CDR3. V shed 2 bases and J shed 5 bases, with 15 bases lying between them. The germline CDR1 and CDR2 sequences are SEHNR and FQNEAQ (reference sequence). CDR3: CASSLSLGLGTEAFF. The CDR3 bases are TGTGCCAGCAGCTTAAGTCTGGGGCTGGGGACTGAAGCTTTCTTT. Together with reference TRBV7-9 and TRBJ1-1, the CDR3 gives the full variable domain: DTGVSQNPRHKITKRGQNVTFRCDPISEHNRLYWYRQTLGQGPEFLTYFQNEAQLEKSRLLSDRFSAERPKGSFSTLEIQRTEQGDSAMYLCASSLSLGLGTEAFFGQGTRLTVV.

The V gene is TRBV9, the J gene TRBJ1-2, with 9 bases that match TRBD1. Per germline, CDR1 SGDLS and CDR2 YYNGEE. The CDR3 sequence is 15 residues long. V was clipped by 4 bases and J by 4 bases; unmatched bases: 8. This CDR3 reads CASSLSGTGPYGYTF. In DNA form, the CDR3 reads TGTGCCAGCAGCCTCTCCGGGACAGGGCCCTATGGCTACACCTTC.

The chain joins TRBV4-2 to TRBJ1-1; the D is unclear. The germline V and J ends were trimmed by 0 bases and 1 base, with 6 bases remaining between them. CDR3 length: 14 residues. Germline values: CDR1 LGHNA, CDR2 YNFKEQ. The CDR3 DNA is TGTGCCAGCAGCCAAGAACAAGAGAACACTGAAGCTTTCTTT. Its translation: CASSQEQENTEAFF.